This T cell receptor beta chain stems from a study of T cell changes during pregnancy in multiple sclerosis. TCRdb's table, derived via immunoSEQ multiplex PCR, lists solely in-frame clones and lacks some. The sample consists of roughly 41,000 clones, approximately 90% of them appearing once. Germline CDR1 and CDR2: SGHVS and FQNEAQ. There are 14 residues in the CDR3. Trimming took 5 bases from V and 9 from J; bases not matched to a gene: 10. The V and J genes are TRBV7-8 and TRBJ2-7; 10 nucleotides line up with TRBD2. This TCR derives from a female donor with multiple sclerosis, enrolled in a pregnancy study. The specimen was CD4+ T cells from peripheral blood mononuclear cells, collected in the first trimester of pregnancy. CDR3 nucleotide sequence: TGTGCCAGCAGCCCTTCGGAGGGGACTAGCGTGCAGTACTTC. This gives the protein CASSPSEGTSVQYF.